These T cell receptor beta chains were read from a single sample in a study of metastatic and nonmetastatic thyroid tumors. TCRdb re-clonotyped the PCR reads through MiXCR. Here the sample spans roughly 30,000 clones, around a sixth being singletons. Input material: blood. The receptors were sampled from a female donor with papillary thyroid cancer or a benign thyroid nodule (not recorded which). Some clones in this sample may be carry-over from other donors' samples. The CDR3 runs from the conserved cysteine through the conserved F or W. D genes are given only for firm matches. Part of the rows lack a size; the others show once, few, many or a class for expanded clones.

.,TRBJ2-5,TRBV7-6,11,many,TGTGCCAGCAGCTTCGAGGGGACCCAGTACTTC,CASSFEGTQYF
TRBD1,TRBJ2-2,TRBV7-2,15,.,TGTGCCAGCAGTGCAGGGGGTTCGGGCACCGGGGAGCTGTTTTTT,CASSAGGSGTGELFF
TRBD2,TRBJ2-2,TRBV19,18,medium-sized,TGTGCCAGTAAGGGGGGAAGTCTGCGGGAGGTTCGCACCGGGGAGCTGTTTTTT,CASKGGSLREVRTGELFF
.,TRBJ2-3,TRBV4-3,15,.,TGCGCCAGCAGCCAAAGCTGGATCCTCACAGATACGCAGTATTTT,CASSQSWILTDTQYF
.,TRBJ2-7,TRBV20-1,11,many,TGCAGTGCCGAAAACCTTGGGGGGCAGTACTTC,CSAENLGGQYF
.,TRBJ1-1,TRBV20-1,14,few,TGCAGTGCTAGAAGACCGGGCCCGCTTCCTGAAGCTTTCTTT,CSARRPGPLPEAFF
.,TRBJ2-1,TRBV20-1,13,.,TGCAGTGGGAGTTACGCCACTAATAATGAGCAGTTCTTC,CSGSYATNNEQFF
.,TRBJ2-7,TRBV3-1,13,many,TGTGCCAGCAGCCAAGAAAGTTGGCGAGAGCAGTACTTC,CASSQESWREQYF
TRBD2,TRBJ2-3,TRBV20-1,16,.,TGCAGTGCTAGAAGTGGCACTAGCGGGAGCACAGATACGCAGTATTTT,CSARSGTSGSTDTQYF
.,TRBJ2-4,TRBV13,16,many,TGTGCCAGCAGCGTCGCCAGCCTGGGAGCCAAAAACATTCAGTACTTC,CASSVASLGAKNIQYF
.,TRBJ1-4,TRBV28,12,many,TGTGCCAGCAGTTTACTGGGGGAAAAACTGTTTTTT,CASSLLGEKLFF
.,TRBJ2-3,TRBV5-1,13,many,TGCGCCAGCAGCTTCCCCGGAACAGATACGCAGTATTTT,CASSFPGTDTQYF
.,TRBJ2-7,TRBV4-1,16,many,TGCGCCAGCAGCCAAGATCGTCAGGGGTCTATCTACGAGCAGTACTTC,CASSQDRQGSIYEQYF
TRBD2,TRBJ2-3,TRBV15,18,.,TGTGCCACCAGCGGGACGACTAGCGGGAGGGCCGAGTGGAATACGCAGTATTTT,CATSGTTSGRAEWNTQYF
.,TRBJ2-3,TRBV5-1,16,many,TGCGCCAGCATCCTGGGGTCCCTGGAGGGCACAGATACGCAGTATTTT,CASILGSLEGTDTQYF
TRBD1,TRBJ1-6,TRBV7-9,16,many,TGTGCCAGCAGCCGCGGAGTCCCGGGACAGGGTACACCCCTCCACTTT,CASSRGVPGQGTPLHF
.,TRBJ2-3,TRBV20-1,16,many,TGCAGTGCCGGCGACCCTAGCGCCACCAGGGCAGATACGCAGTATTTT,CSAGDPSATRADTQYF